The 13 T cell receptor beta chains below come from one sample, sequenced in a study of T cell responses to AZD1222 COVID-19 vaccine. This table comes from immunoSEQ multiplex PCR, and its TCRdb copy is limited to in-frame clones, with some not included. The sample shows 140,000 to 150,000 clones, more than 75% of them seen only once. This material consisted of peripheral blood, taken 28 days after the second AZD1222 dose. These receptors were collected from an adult who received the AZD1222 COVID-19 vaccine.

The CDR3 coding sequence is TGCGCCAGCAGCTTGGGAGGAGGGGAGACCCAGTACTTC. This encodes CASSLGGGETQYF. The chain links TRBV5-1 to TRBJ2-5; TRBD2 is a possible D gene (6 bases). The V end lost 0 bases, the J end lost 5 bases, and 8 bases lay between the germline ends. This CDR3 comprises 13 residues. Germline-derived CDR1 and CDR2 are SGHRS and YFSETQ. Based on the CDR3 plus reference TRBV5-1 and TRBJ2-5, the full variable domain is KAGVTQTPRYLIKTRGQQVTLSCSPISGHRSVSWYQQTPGQGLQFLFEYFSETQRNKGNFPGRFSGRQFSNSRSEMNVSTLELGDSALYLCASSLGGGETQYFGPGTRLLVL.

The chain combines TRBV5-6 with TRBJ1-5; the match to TRBD1 covers 9 bases. The V segment lost 4 bases and the J segment 5 bases; nucleotides outside the gene matches: 4. CDR1 is SGHDT, CDR2 YYEEEE, per germline. CDR3 length: 14 residues. The CDR3 DNA is TGTGCCAGCAGCCGGACAGGGGATCATCAGCCCCAGCATTTT. Amino acids: CASSRTGDHQPQHF.

The rearrangement links TRBV2 to TRBJ2-3, with 13 bases matching TRBD2. Germline lookup yields CDR1 SNHLY and CDR2 FYNNEI. With V trimmed by 6 bases and J by 6 bases, 6 bases remained unmatched. This CDR3 spans 15 amino acids. This CDR3 is CASSGLAGVADTQYF. The CDR3 DNA reads TGTGCCAGCAGCGGACTAGCGGGAGTAGCGGATACGCAGTATTTT.

This chain joins TRBV29-1 and TRBJ1-1; D possibly corresponds to TRBD1 (6 bases). The CDR3 has 11 amino acids. Trimming stripped 7 bases from V and 8 bases from J, with 14 bases between. Germline V gene sequence: CDR1 SQVTM, CDR2 ANQGSEA. DNA of the CDR3: TGCAGCGCTGAGCGGACAGCAGAAGCTTTCTTT. It translates to CSAERTAEAFF.

The chain carries TRBV6-5 and TRBJ1-3; a weak D match, TRBD1 (6 bases). This CDR3 spans 14 amino acids. Trimming cost V 6 bases and J 2 bases, with 11 bases left between them. Germline V CDR1 and CDR2: MNHEY, SVGAGI. In DNA form, the CDR3 reads TGTGCCAGCAGAACAGGGTCTGCTGGAAACACCATATATTTT. Its protein is CASRTGSAGNTIYF.

The rearrangement uses TRBV6-5 and TRBJ1-2; no firm D call. Germline CDR1 is MNHEY and CDR2 is SVGAGI. The CDR3 has 13 residues. V lost 2 bases and J 7 bases, leaving 11 bases between the germline ends. CDR3 nucleotide sequence: TGTGCCAGCAGTTACGGAACAGTCTCTGGCTACACCTTC. This codes for CASSYGTVSGYTF.

The gene calls are TRBV6-5 and TRBJ2-7; 8 bases agree with TRBD1. J lost 3 bases, V lost 5 bases, and 6 bases had no gene match. Germline V gives CDR1 MNHEY, CDR2 SVGAGI. CDR3 length equals 14 residues. The CDR3 protein is CASSRTGSSYEQYF. The CDR3 coding sequence is TGTGCCAGCAGTCGGACAGGGTCCAGCTACGAGCAGTACTTC.

V is TRBV30 and J is TRBJ2-3; D is uncertain. V lost 2 bases and J lost 5, with 5 bases in between. Germline values: CDR1 GTSNPN, CDR2 SVGIG (reference sequence). The CDR3 sequence is 11 residues long. The CDR3: CAWSWGDTQYF. The CDR3 coding sequence is TGTGCCTGGAGTTGGGGAGATACGCAGTATTTT. The whole variable domain, remainder taken from reference TRBV30 and TRBJ2-3, is SQTIHQWPATLVQPVGSPLSLECTVEGTSNPNLYWYRQAAGRGLQLLFYSVGIGQISSEVPQNLSASRPQDRQFILSSKKLLLSDSGFYLCAWSWGDTQYFGPGTRLTVL.

The chain is built from TRBV4-1 and TRBJ2-5; 9 bases are a match to TRBD1. Germline CDR1 reads MGHRA; CDR2 reads YSYEKL. V lost 4 bases to trimming and J lost 5 bases; unmatched junction nucleotides: 2. This CDR3 is 13 amino acids long. CDR3 protein: CASSRGQGETQYF. In nucleotides, the CDR3 is TGCGCCAGCAGCCGTGGACAGGGGGAGACCCAGTACTTC.

The V call is TRBV5-5, the J call TRBJ2-1, with D possibly matching TRBD1 (6 bases). CDR1 is SGHKS, CDR2 YYEKEE, per germline (reference sequence). This CDR3 has 16 residues. The ends were cut back, 0 bases at V and 1 base at J, with 11 bases in the middle. CDR3 DNA: TGTGCCAGCAGCTTGGTACAGGGTGGATCCTACAATGAGCAGTTCTTC. Its protein product is CASSLVQGGSYNEQFF. Combining the CDR3 with reference TRBV5-5 and TRBJ2-1 gives the whole variable domain DAGVTQSPTHLIKTRGQQVTLRCSPISGHKSVSWYQQVLGQGPQFIFQYYEKEERGRGNFPDRFSARQFPNYSSELNVNALLLGDSALYLCASSLVQGGSYNEQFFGPGTRLTVL.

This chain connects TRBV6-5 to TRBJ1-5; possibly TRBD1 for D (5 bases). CDR1 is MNHEY, CDR2 SVGAGI, per germline. The CDR3 has 14 amino acids. The V end lost 10 bases, the J end lost 11 bases, and 24 bases lay between the germline ends. Here the CDR3 DNA reads TGTGCCACCACCCCCCTGGGGCCGCTATCGGCCCAGCATTTT. Protein: CATTPLGPLSAQHF.

This sequence joins TRBV6-5 and TRBJ1-2; D is unclear. The germline V and J ends were trimmed by 6 bases and 4 bases, with 12 bases remaining between them. This CDR3 contains 13 residues. Germline V CDR1 and CDR2: MNHEY, SVGAGI. The CDR3 region has the DNA TGTGCCAGCAGCCCGGGTTGGATCTATGGCTACACCTTC. It is translated as CASSPGWIYGYTF.

V and J are TRBV9 and TRBJ1-1, with D hard to call. Germline CDR1 and CDR2: SGDLS and YYNGEE. With 0 bases removed from V and 2 bases from J, the gap between germline ends came to 11 bases. This CDR3 is 15 amino acids long. CDR3 coding DNA: TGTGCCAGCAGCGTAGACCCGACGCTCAACACTGAAGCTTTCTTT. Protein product: CASSVDPTLNTEAFF.